A single sample gave rise to the 6 T cell receptor beta chains below, sequenced in a study of control samples from healthy donors and cancer patients. Some clones are missing from TCRdb's copy, which holds only in-frame ones; the method was immunoSEQ multiplex PCR. Seen in this sample are fewer than 200,000 clones; the ten most common clones hold roughly 2%. Sequencing used blood. Receptor source: a woman aged 30 to 39 in good health.

The chain couples TRBV29-1 to TRBJ2-2; the match to TRBD2 covers 9 bases. Trimming took 6 bases from V and 1 from J; bases not matched to a gene: 3. CDR1 and CDR2 (germline): SQVTM, ANQGSEA. The CDR3 runs to 14 residues. The CDR3 DNA reads TGCAGCGTGGAGACTAGCGGGAACACCGGGGAGCTGTTTTTT. Translation: CSVETSGNTGELFF.

This chain uses TRBV14 with TRBJ1-3; D may be TRBD1 (5 bases). The V gene's germline CDR1 is SGHDN and CDR2 FVKESK. V was cut by 4 bases and J by 2 bases, with 12 bases left in between. The CDR3 consists of 15 residues. Here the CDR3 DNA reads TGTGCCAGCAGCCGATTCGGGGGGACTGGAAACACCATATATTTT. Its protein product is CASSRFGGTGNTIYF.

V is TRBV7-9 and J is TRBJ2-3, with D unresolved. The germline V and J ends were trimmed by 6 bases and 2 bases, with 12 bases remaining between them. The CDR3 length is 14 residues. Germline CDR1 SEHNR, CDR2 FQNEAQ (reference sequence). The CDR3 DNA is TGTGCCAGCAGTCGTGACCACGTCACAGATACGCAGTATTTT. This translates into CASSRDHVTDTQYF.

The chain uses TRBV4-1 and TRBJ2-7; 10 nucleotides line up with TRBD1. The V and J ends lost 4 bases and 1 base, in that order; junction bases with no gene match: 1. The germline V gene encodes CDR1 MGHRA and CDR2 YSYEKL. This CDR3 is built from 14 residues. The CDR3 DNA reads as TGCGCCAGCAGCCTGGGACAGGGGTCCTACGAGCAGTACTTC. Translation gives CASSLGQGSYEQYF.

The V call is TRBV28, the J call TRBJ1-2; 7 bases map to TRBD1. CDR3 length equals 15 residues. V dropped 4 bases and J dropped 3; count of bases not matched to a gene: 8. The germline V gene encodes CDR1 MDHEN and CDR2 SYDVKM. The CDR3 protein is CASSSTGALDYGYTF. In nucleotides, the CDR3 is TGTGCCAGCAGTTCAACAGGGGCCCTGGACTATGGCTACACCTTC.

CDR3 residues: CASSLTGGVANYGYTF. DNA for the CDR3: TGTGCCAGCAGCTTGACAGGGGGCGTTGCCAACTATGGCTACACCTTC. The chain recombines TRBV5-4 with TRBJ1-2, with TRBD1 identical over 9 bases. After removal of 1 base from V and 2 bases from J, the junction contained 6 bases not matched to a gene. The CDR3 sequence is 16 residues long. Germline values: CDR1 SGHNT, CDR2 YYREEE (reference sequence).